What follows are 18 T cell receptor beta chains derived from one specimen sequenced in a study of Graves' ophthalmopathy and Graves' hyperthyroidism. CDR3 regions of TCR beta were amplified from RNA transcripts. The library came from an HTBI-primed first-round RT-PCR and a second-round multiplex PCR. MiXCR, applied by TCRdb to the multiplex PCR reads, yields one record per CDR3 protein. The sample lists under 350,000 distinct CDR3 sequences, roughly a sixth occurring once. Sequencing was carried out using peripheral blood. The source is an adult man with Graves' ophthalmopathy.

V usage is TRBV6-1 and J usage is TRBJ2-7; TRBD2 is a possible D gene (5 bases). Germline lookup yields CDR1 MNHNS and CDR2 SASEGT. The CDR3 has 14 residues. The germline V and J ends were trimmed by 8 bases and 0 bases, with 14 bases remaining between them. The CDR3 DNA is TGTGCCAGCGAGAGGGTCATGAGCTCCTACGAGCAGTACTTC. As protein: CASERVMSSYEQYF.

This clonotype has at least ten counts. J is TRBJ2-5 and V is TRBV7-8, with D hard to call. Germline V gene lookup returns CDR1 SGHVS and CDR2 FQNEAQ. CDR3 length: 17 amino acids. V was shortened by 5 bases and J by 2 bases, with 21 bases between the two germline ends. The CDR3 nucleotides read TGTGCCAGCAGCATTTTAGTGGAACTATTAGAGCAAGAGACCCAGTACTTC. It translates to CASSILVELLEQETQYF.

This clonotype was detected ten times or more. The rearrangement joins TRBV2 to TRBJ2-2; D is possibly TRBD1 (5 bases). With 4 bases removed from V and 5 bases from J, the gap between germline ends came to 14 bases. There are 15 residues in the CDR3. CDR1 is SNHLY, CDR2 FYNNEI, per germline. CDR3 nucleotide sequence: TGTGCCAGCAGTGTGGCAGGGCGATGGACCGGGGAGCTGTTTTTT. This gives the protein CASSVAGRWTGELFF.

This clonotype was picked up a small number of times. The chain joins TRBV7-2 to TRBJ2-2; D unclear. V lost 4 bases, J lost 5 bases, and 11 bases lay in between. This CDR3 region has 14 residues. Germline CDR1 SGHTA, CDR2 FQGNSA. CDR3 in DNA: TGTGCCAGCAGCTCGGACCGAGGAACCGGGGAGCTGTTTTTT. Translated: CASSSDRGTGELFF.

There are many counts of this clonotype. This CDR3 is CSALGSAWTLNTEAFF. The CDR3 coding sequence is TGCAGTGCCCTAGGGTCGGCCTGGACATTGAACACTGAAGCTTTCTTT. This chain joins TRBV20-1 and TRBJ1-1, with D possibly matching TRBD1 (5 bases). Per germline, CDR1 DFQATT and CDR2 SNEGSKA (reference sequence). Trimming pared 6 bases from V and 0 bases from J, leaving 20 bases between. This CDR3 comprises 16 residues.

This clonotype has a count of ten or more. The V gene is TRBV6-2 or TRBV6-3, the J gene TRBJ2-7; 14 bases are a match to TRBD2. The germline gives CDR1 MNHEY, CDR2 SVGEGT. J was trimmed by 1 base and V by 8 bases; bases with no gene match: 1. There are 14 residues in the CDR3. The CDR3 nucleotides are TGTGCCAGCGGACTAGCGGGGGGTTCCTACGAGCAGTACTTC. Translating it yields CASGLAGGSYEQYF.

This clonotype was counted at least ten times. The chain is built from TRBV6-5 and TRBJ1-2; D not resolved. V dropped 0 bases and J dropped 3 bases, with 11 bases sitting between them. Germline V gives CDR1 MNHEY, CDR2 SVGAGI. CDR3 length equals 15 residues. Written as DNA, the CDR3 is TGTGCCAGCAGTTACTCCGATCGGGGATACTATGGCTACACCTTC. Its translation is CASSYSDRGYYGYTF.

The sample holds many counts of this clonotype. The rearrangement links TRBV6-5 to TRBJ1-5, with a possible D match to TRBD1 (6 bases). Trimming shortened V by 5 bases and J by 0 bases, and 11 bases separated the two germline ends. CDR1 is MNHEY and CDR2 is SVGAGI in the germline V gene. The CDR3 is 15 amino acids. CDR3 sequence: CASSRGQSSNQPQHF. The CDR3 coding sequence is TGTGCCAGCAGTAGAGGACAGAGTAGCAATCAGCCCCAGCATTTT.

The chain carries TRBV20-1 and TRBJ2-7; TRBD2 might be the D (5 bases). CDR1 is DFQATT, CDR2 SNEGSKA, per germline (reference sequence). The CDR3 has 11 residues. V lost 6 bases to trimming and J lost 3 bases, with 9 bases between them. CDR3: CSALRDYEQYF. CDR3 coding DNA: TGCAGTGCGCTCCGGGACTACGAGCAGTACTTC.

This clonotype was detected ten times or more. The V and J genes are TRBV13 and TRBJ1-2, with TRBD1 identical over 7 bases. The CDR3 runs 15 residues. Trimming removed 4 bases from V and 3 bases from J; junction bases left unmatched: 8. Germline V gene data show CDR1 as PRHDT and CDR2 as FYEKMQ (reference sequence). CDR3 nucleotide sequence: TGTGCCAGCAGCTCCAACGACAGGGTCGACTATGGCTACACCTTC. Its translation: CASSSNDRVDYGYTF.

This clonotype was counted many times. CDR3 protein: CSVLADQETQYF. CDR3 DNA sequence: TGCAGCGTTCTGGCAGACCAAGAGACCCAGTACTTC. The chain has TRBV29-1 and TRBJ2-5; no reliable D call. Germline assignment: CDR1 SQVTM and CDR2 ANQGSEA. The CDR3 has 12 residues. V lost 5 bases and J lost 0, with 7 bases in between.

V gene TRBV5-1 combines with J gene TRBJ1-2, with 7 bases identical to TRBD1. The germline gives CDR1 SGHRS, CDR2 YFSETQ. CDR3 length equals 14 residues. Germline trimming cut 0 bases from V and 3 bases from J; bases unmatched to any gene: 2. As DNA, the CDR3 is TGCGCCAGCAGCTTGGAGGGGGCTGACTATGGCTACACCTTC. Translated: CASSLEGADYGYTF. Full variable domain (rest looked up from reference TRBV5-1 and TRBJ1-2): KAGVTQTPRYLIKTRGQQVTLSCSPISGHRSVSWYQQTPGQGLQFLFEYFSETQRNKGNFPGRFSGRQFSNSRSEMNVSTLELGDSALYLCASSLEGADYGYTFGSGTRLTVV.

This clonotype was counted a few times. CDR3 DNA: TGTGCCAGCTCGCCATCCCGGGACAGAAGTTATGGCTACACCTTC. Translated, it gives CASSPSRDRSYGYTF. The chain couples TRBV18 to TRBJ1-2; 7 bases are shared with TRBD1. This CDR3 is built from 15 residues. The V gene end was trimmed by 6 bases and the J gene end by 5 bases; junction bases not matched to a gene: 12. Germline lookup yields CDR1 KGHSH and CDR2 LQKENI.

In its sample, this clonotype was seen many times. In nucleotides, the CDR3 is TGTGCCACCGGAGCGGGAAGAGAGGAGACCCAGTACTTC. It codes for CATGAGREETQYF. The rearrangement uses TRBV2 and TRBJ2-5, with TRBD2 matching over 7 bases. CDR1 and CDR2 from the germline V gene are SNHLY and FYNNEI. Unmatched junction bases numbered 10, after V lost 10 bases and J lost 5 bases. CDR3 size: 13 residues.

This clonotype was seen ten or more times. This chain joins TRBV6-6 and TRBJ2-7; TRBD1 might be the D (6 bases). This CDR3 is built from 12 residues. From germline, CDR1 is MNHNY and CDR2 SVGAGI (reference sequence). V was trimmed by 7 bases and J by 10 bases, leaving 17 bases between them. The CDR3 here is CASTARGPDQYF. The CDR3 DNA follows: TGTGCCAGCACCGCCAGGGGTCCCGACCAGTACTTC.

For this clonotype: Germline is not matched at one junction end, which may reflect a read error. The chain carries TRBV20-1 and TRBJ2-7, with 8 bases matching TRBD1. This CDR3 region has 17 residues. The V gene's germline CDR1 is DFQATT and CDR2 SNEGSKA (reference sequence). CDR3 residues: CSAQSRDRSILMSEQSF. The CDR3 region has the DNA TGCAGTGCGCAGTCCCGGGACAGGTCCATCCTAATGAGCGAGCAGTCCTTC.

This clonotype was observed many times. This chain connects TRBV7-8 to TRBJ1-3; possible D gene TRBD1, 6 bases. CDR1 is SGHVS, CDR2 FQNEAQ, per germline. The CDR3 loop spans 18 amino acids. Trimming left V 2 bases short and J 0 bases short, with 17 bases between. The CDR3 reads CASSLLGDTHPSGNTIYF. The CDR3, as DNA: TGTGCCAGCAGCTTACTAGGGGACACCCACCCCTCTGGAAACACCATATATTTT.

This clonotype has a count of ten or more. The chain links TRBV5-1 to TRBJ2-6; perhaps TRBD1 as D (6 bases). CDR3 length: 14 amino acids. Germline-derived CDR1 and CDR2 are SGHRS and YFSETQ. V lost 5 bases and J lost 8, with 14 bases in between. CDR3 in DNA: TGCGCCAGCAGTCCCGGGACACCCCCCAACGTCCTGACTTTC. Translation: CASSPGTPPNVLTF.